Sequencing of this TCR beta chain was carried out in a study of blood T cell repertoires in COVID-19. CDR1 and CDR2 from the germline V gene are SGHTA and FQGNSA. The V and J ends lost 1 base and 7 bases respectively, with 14 bases between them. The CDR3 sequence is 14 residues long. TCRdb's table, derived via immunoSEQ multiplex PCR, lists solely in-frame clones and lacks some. The sample has fewer than 300,000 clones, 85% seen once. The TCR comes from a woman between 50 and 59 years old who had recovered from COVID-19. This chain connects TRBV7-2 to TRBJ2-7, with D possibly TRBD2 on 6 matching bases. Material for sequencing was PBMCs or T cells enriched from blood (not recorded which). CDR3 DNA sequence: TGTGCCAGCAGCTTAGACGGGGCGGCGGGGGAGCAGTACTTC. This gives the protein CASSLDGAAGEQYF. The full variable domain, its missing parts supplied by reference TRBV7-2 and TRBJ2-7, is GAGVSQSPSNKVTEKGKDVELRCDPISGHTALYWYRQSLGQGLEFLIYFQGNSAPDKSGLPSDRFSAERTGGSVSTLTIQRTQQEDSAVYLCASSLDGAAGEQYFGPGTRLTVT.